This section outlines one T cell receptor (beta chain) sequence together with its context. Per germline, CDR1 MNHEY and CDR2 SMNVEV (reference sequence). The J segment lost 1 base and the V segment lost 5 bases, leaving 11 bases of the junction unmatched. CDR3 length: 17 amino acids. This entry comes from a study of blood T cell repertoires in COVID-19. The overall study: Researchers got acute and convalescent COVID-19 samples from the United States, Italy and Spain. T cells, B-cell-depleted T cells, or PBMCs supplied cDNA or gDNA.

In the authors' workflow: Amplifying reference gene primers gave estimates of nucleated cell counts. Some clones are missing from TCRdb's copy, which holds only in-frame ones; the method was immunoSEQ multiplex PCR. V and J calls and clone size are given by that table; D and trimming were obtained from the DNA. Seen here are around 75,000 clones, 85% to 90% observed once, and the top ten hold more than 4.5%. This TCR was sampled from a man aged 45 to 65 with acute or convalescent COVID-19. The material sequenced was peripheral blood. V is TRBV27 and J is TRBJ2-5; 9 nucleotides align to TRBD1. For the CDR3, the DNA is TGTGCCAGCAGTCGACCAACCGGGACAGGGATCCAAGAGACCCAGTACTTC. It specifies CASSRPTGTGIQETQYF.